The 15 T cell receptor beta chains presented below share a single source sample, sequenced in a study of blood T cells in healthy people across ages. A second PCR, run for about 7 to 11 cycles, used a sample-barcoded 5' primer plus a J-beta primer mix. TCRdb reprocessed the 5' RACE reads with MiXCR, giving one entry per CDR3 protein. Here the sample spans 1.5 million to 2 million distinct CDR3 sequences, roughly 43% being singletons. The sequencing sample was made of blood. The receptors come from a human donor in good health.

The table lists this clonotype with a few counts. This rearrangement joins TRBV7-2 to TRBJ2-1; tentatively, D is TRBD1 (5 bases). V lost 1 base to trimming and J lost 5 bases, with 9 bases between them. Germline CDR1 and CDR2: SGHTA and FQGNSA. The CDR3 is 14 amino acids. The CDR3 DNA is TGTGCCAGCAGCTTAGTGGTGACAGACAATGAGCAGTTCTTC. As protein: CASSLVVTDNEQFF.

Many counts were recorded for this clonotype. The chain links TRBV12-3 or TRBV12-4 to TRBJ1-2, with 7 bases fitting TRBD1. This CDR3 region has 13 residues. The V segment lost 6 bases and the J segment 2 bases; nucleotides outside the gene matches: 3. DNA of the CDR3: TGTGCCAGCAGATCACAGGGGAACTATGGCTACACCTTC. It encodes CASRSQGNYGYTF.

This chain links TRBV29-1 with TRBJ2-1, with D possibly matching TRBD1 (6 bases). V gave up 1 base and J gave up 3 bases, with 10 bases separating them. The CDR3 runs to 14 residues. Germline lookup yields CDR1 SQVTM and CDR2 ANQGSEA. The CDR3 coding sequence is TGCAGCGTTGAAGGCTGGGGGCGCTACAATGAGCAGTTCTTC. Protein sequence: CSVEGWGRYNEQFF.

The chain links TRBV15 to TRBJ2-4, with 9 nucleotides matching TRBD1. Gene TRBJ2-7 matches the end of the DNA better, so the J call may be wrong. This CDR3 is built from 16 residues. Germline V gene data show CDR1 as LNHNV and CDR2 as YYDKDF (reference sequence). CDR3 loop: CATSRDLGQGNIEQYF. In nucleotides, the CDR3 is TGTGCCACCAGCAGAGATCTGGGACAGGGTAATATCGAGCAGTACTTC.

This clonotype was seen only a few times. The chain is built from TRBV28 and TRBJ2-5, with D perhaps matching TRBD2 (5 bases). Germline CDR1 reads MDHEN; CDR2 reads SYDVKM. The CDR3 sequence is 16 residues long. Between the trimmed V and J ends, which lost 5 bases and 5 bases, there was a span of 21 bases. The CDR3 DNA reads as TGTGCCAGCAGTCCGTCTTGGACCAGAACGGGGGAGACCCAGTACTTC. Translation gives CASSPSWTRTGETQYF.

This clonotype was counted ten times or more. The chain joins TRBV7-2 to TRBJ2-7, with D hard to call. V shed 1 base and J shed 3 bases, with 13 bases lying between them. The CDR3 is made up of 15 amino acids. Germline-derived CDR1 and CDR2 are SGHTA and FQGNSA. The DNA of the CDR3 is TGTGCCAGCAGCTTAGTCTCAATTCCTGGCTACGAGCAGTACTTC. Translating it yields CASSLVSIPGYEQYF.

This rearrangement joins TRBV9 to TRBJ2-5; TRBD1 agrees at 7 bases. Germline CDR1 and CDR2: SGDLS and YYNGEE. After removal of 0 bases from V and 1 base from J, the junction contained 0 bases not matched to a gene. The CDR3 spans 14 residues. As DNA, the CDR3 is TGTGCCAGCAGCGTAGGGGACAGCCAAGAGACCCAGTACTTC. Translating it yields CASSVGDSQETQYF.

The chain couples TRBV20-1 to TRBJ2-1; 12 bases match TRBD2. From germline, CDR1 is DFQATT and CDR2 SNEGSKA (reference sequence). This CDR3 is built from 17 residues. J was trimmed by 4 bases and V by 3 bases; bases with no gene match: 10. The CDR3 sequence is CSASFLAGGLSYNEQFF. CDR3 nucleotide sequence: TGCAGTGCTAGTTTCCTAGCGGGGGGGCTTTCTTACAATGAGCAGTTCTTC.

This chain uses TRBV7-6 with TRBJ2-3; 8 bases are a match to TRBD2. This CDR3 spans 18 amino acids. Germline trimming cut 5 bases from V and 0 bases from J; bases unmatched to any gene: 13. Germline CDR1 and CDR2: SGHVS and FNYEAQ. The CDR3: CASSQITFSGVSTDTQYF. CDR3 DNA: TGTGCCAGCAGCCAAATAACCTTTAGCGGGGTGAGCACAGATACGCAGTATTTT.

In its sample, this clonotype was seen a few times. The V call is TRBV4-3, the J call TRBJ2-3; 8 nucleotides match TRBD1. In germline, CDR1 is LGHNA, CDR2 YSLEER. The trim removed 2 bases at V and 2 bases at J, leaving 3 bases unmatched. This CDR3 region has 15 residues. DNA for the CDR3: TGCGCCAGCAGCCAAACAGGGGGGACCACAGATACGCAGTATTTT. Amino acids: CASSQTGGTTDTQYF.

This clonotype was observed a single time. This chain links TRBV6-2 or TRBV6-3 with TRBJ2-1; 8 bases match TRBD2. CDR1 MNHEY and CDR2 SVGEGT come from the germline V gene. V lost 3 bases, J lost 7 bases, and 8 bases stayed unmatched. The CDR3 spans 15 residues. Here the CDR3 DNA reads TGTGCCAGCAGTTATAACGGGGGGGCAGGTAATGAGCAGTTCTTC. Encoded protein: CASSYNGGAGNEQFF.

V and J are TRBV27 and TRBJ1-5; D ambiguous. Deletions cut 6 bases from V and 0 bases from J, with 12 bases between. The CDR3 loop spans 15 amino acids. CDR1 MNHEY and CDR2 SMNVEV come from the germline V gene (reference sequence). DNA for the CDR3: TGTGCCAGCAGGAATAAACCACTTAGCAATCAGCCCCAGCATTTT. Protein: CASRNKPLSNQPQHF.

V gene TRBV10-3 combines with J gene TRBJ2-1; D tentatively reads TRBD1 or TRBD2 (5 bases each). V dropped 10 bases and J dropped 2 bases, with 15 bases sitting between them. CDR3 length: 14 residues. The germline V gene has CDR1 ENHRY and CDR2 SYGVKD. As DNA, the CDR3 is TGTGCCACCGGGGCAGGGAACCCCTACAATGAGCAGTTCTTC. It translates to CATGAGNPYNEQFF.

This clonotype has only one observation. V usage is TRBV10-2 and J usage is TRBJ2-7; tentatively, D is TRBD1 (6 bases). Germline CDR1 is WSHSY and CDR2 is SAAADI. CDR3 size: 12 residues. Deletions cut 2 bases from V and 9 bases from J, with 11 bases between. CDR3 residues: CASSETTGMQYF. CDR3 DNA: TGCGCCAGCAGTGAGACAACAGGGATGCAGTACTTC.

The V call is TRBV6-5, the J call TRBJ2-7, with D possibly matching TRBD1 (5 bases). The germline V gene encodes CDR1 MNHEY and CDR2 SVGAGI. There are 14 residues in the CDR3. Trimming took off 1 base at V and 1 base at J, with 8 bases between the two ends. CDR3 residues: CASSYLTESYEQYF. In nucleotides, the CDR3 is TGTGCCAGCAGTTACTTGACAGAATCCTACGAGCAGTACTTC.